The entry that follows covers one T cell receptor beta chain sequence. This CDR3 spans 17 amino acids. Germline trimming cut 6 bases from V and 5 bases from J; bases unmatched to any gene: 21. Germline V gene lookup returns CDR1 DFQATT and CDR2 SNEGSKA (reference sequence). Each CDR3 protein gets one entry after TCRdb re-called the RT-PCR reads with MiXCR. Of almost 700,000 distinct CDR3 sequences in the sample, around 14% were seen once. Sequenced material: memory CD4+ T cells from blood. This receptor was obtained from a female donor in good health, serving as a healthy control. The gene calls are TRBV20-1 and TRBJ1-2, with 7 bases aligning to TRBD1. The CDR3 loop is CSAMNRGQMAALYGYTF. CDR3 DNA: TGCAGTGCAATGAACAGGGGTCAAATGGCAGCACTATATGGCTACACCTTC.